This TCR beta chain is drawn from a study of Ad26.COV2.S vaccination and SARS-CoV-2 variants. The overall study: Participants got Ad26.COV2.S intramuscularly, once or twice 56 days apart.

Treatment described: some 19 received Ad26.COV2.S at low or high dose, single or two shots; roughly five received placebo; per-sample allocation not given. Day 63 following the first vaccine or placebo injection was when the samples were taken. The shot given was an Ad26 vector that makes Wuhan-strain SARS-CoV-2 spike. CDR3 size: 18 residues. J lost 1 base, V lost 1 base, and 13 bases had no gene match. The germline gives CDR1 LGHDT, CDR2 YNNKEL (reference sequence). Study-level points and caveats: A substantial breadth of spike-specific CD8+ and CD4+ T cell responses after vaccination has been reported. Measurements of TCR breadth and depth may have given underestimates of the total T cell responses.

Repertoires were generated with immunoSEQ multiplex PCR, while TCRdb's copy carries only in-frame clones and drops some. Of more than 400,000 clones listed, around 93% are singletons. A note on this clone: The antigen is undetermined.

The chain has TRBV3-1 (or the pseudogene TRBV3-2) and TRBJ2-7; 7 positions agree with TRBD1. This clonotype was sampled from a person between 18 and 65 years old who received the Ad26.COV2.S COVID-19 vaccine or a placebo. The source material was peripheral blood, sampled in a trial of Ad26.COV2.S vaccine versus placebo. CDR3 in amino acids: CASSQVGAGGSLSYEQYF. In DNA form, the CDR3 reads TGTGCCAGCAGCCAAGTCGGGGCAGGGGGATCCCTATCCTACGAGCAGTACTTC.